This is a list of T cell receptor beta chains from one sample in a study of vaccination and CD4 T cells after COVID-19. Their antigens are not known. MiXCR, applied by TCRdb to the PCR reads, yields one record per CDR3 protein. The top ten hold around 8.6% of the sample, which has roughly 10,000 distinct CDR3 sequences, 70% to 75% seen once. Sequences were obtained from CD4+ T cells from blood, cultured in vitro. These receptors originate from a human donor who had recovered from COVID-19. The CDR3 runs from the conserved cysteine through the conserved F or W. D genes are given only for firm matches. Clone size is shown for a subset of rows, as once, few, many or a class of expanded clone.

v_call: TRBV6-5; j_call: TRBJ1-1; d_call: .; clone_size: medium-sized; cdr3_aa: CASSYTLGGAFF; cdr3_nt: TGTGCCAGCAGTTACACCCTCGGGGGAGCTTTCTTT
v_call: TRBV24-1; j_call: TRBJ1-5; d_call: .; clone_size: once; cdr3_aa: CATREGFYSNQPQHF; cdr3_nt: TGTGCCACCAGGGAGGGATTCTATAGCAATCAGCCCCAGCATTTT
v_call: TRBV20-1; j_call: TRBJ2-3; d_call: .; clone_size: .; cdr3_aa: CSARRRVPSTDTQYF; cdr3_nt: TGCAGTGCTAGAAGGAGGGTACCTAGCACAGATACGCAGTATTTT
v_call: TRBV5-1; j_call: TRBJ1-1; d_call: .; clone_size: .; cdr3_aa: CASSSRLNTEAFF; cdr3_nt: TGCGCCAGCAGCTCGCGGTTGAACACTGAAGCTTTCTTT
v_call: TRBV19; j_call: TRBJ2-2; d_call: .; clone_size: .; cdr3_aa: CASNTRGTTGELFF; cdr3_nt: TGTGCCAGTAATACTCGGGGAACAACCGGGGAGCTGTTTTTT
v_call: TRBV2; j_call: TRBJ1-5; d_call: TRBD1; clone_size: large; cdr3_aa: CAGDRGDNQPQHF; cdr3_nt: TGTGCCGGGGACAGGGGGGATAATCAGCCCCAGCATTTT
v_call: TRBV7-9; j_call: TRBJ1-1; d_call: .; clone_size: .; cdr3_aa: CASSLASPTEAFF; cdr3_nt: TGTGCCAGCAGCCTAGCGTCCCCCACTGAAGCTTTCTTT
v_call: TRBV29-1; j_call: TRBJ2-2; d_call: TRBD2; clone_size: .; cdr3_aa: CSARTSVNTGELFF; cdr3_nt: TGCAGCGCCCGGACTAGCGTGAACACCGGGGAGCTGTTTTTT
v_call: TRBV28; j_call: TRBJ1-1; d_call: .; clone_size: .; cdr3_aa: CASSLLRGGEAFF; cdr3_nt: TGTGCCAGCAGTTTATTGAGGGGAGGGGAAGCTTTCTTT
v_call: TRBV7-6; j_call: TRBJ2-4; d_call: .; clone_size: .; cdr3_aa: CASSGPGNIQYF; cdr3_nt: TGTGCCAGCAGCGGACCGGGGAACATTCAGTACTTC
v_call: TRBV5-1; j_call: TRBJ2-1; d_call: TRBD1; clone_size: .; cdr3_aa: CASSGQGTGGDEQFF; cdr3_nt: TGCGCCAGCAGCGGGCAAGGGACAGGGGGCGATGAGCAGTTCTTC
v_call: TRBV6-2/TRBV6-3; j_call: TRBJ1-6; d_call: .; clone_size: few; cdr3_aa: CATSDGGSSPLHF; cdr3_nt: TGTGCCACCTCGGACGGTGGATCATCACCCCTCCACTTT
v_call: TRBV6-5; j_call: TRBJ1-6; d_call: .; clone_size: .; cdr3_aa: CASSYSRFSGISPLHF; cdr3_nt: TGTGCCAGCAGTTACTCGAGGTTCAGCGGGATTTCACCCCTCCACTTT
v_call: TRBV28; j_call: TRBJ1-2; d_call: .; clone_size: .; cdr3_aa: CASRPQGLRGGYTF; cdr3_nt: TGTGCCAGCAGACCCCAGGGCCTGAGGGGGGGCTACACCTTC
v_call: TRBV30; j_call: TRBJ2-1; d_call: .; clone_size: once; cdr3_aa: CALVGSPTRQQFF; cdr3_nt: TGTGCCCTTGTGGGCTCCCCTACTCGGCAGCAGTTCTTC
v_call: TRBV19; j_call: TRBJ1-2; d_call: .; clone_size: .; cdr3_aa: CASSVSNYGYTF; cdr3_nt: TGTGCCAGTAGCGTCAGTAACTATGGCTACACCTTC
v_call: TRBV6-1; j_call: TRBJ1-5; d_call: TRBD1; clone_size: .; cdr3_aa: CASRGPGQGSNQPQHF; cdr3_nt: TGTGCCAGCAGAGGACCGGGACAGGGTTCCAATCAGCCCCAGCATTTT
v_call: TRBV24-1; j_call: TRBJ2-7; d_call: .; clone_size: .; cdr3_aa: CATSQGSYEQYF; cdr3_nt: TGTGCCACCAGTCAGGGGTCCTACGAGCAGTACTTC
v_call: TRBV28; j_call: TRBJ2-7; d_call: TRBD1; clone_size: once; cdr3_aa: CASSLTRQGAQYF; cdr3_nt: TGTGCCAGCAGTTTAACTAGGCAGGGGGCTCAGTACTTC
v_call: TRBV4-3; j_call: TRBJ2-3; d_call: .; clone_size: .; cdr3_aa: CASSLSSTDTQYF; cdr3_nt: TGCGCCAGCAGCTTGTCCAGCACAGATACGCAGTATTTT
v_call: TRBV7-8; j_call: TRBJ2-5; d_call: TRBD2; clone_size: .; cdr3_aa: CATWGGQETQYF; cdr3_nt: TGTGCCACCTGGGGGGGGCAAGAGACCCAGTACTTC
v_call: TRBV6-2/TRBV6-3; j_call: TRBJ1-5; d_call: TRBD1; clone_size: .; cdr3_aa: CASSWIGTGYQPQHF; cdr3_nt: TGTGCCAGCAGTTGGATTGGGACAGGGTATCAGCCCCAGCATTTT
v_call: TRBV19; j_call: TRBJ1-1; d_call: TRBD1; clone_size: .; cdr3_aa: CASTTGARGRSEAFF; cdr3_nt: TGTGCCAGTACCACAGGAGCGAGGGGGCGCAGCGAAGCTTTCTTT
v_call: TRBV19; j_call: TRBJ1-2; d_call: .; clone_size: .; cdr3_aa: CASSRAGTPSTGHYTF; cdr3_nt: TGTGCCAGTAGTAGGGCCGGGACCCCATCCACAGGGCACTACACCTTC
v_call: TRBV20-1; j_call: TRBJ1-6; d_call: .; clone_size: .; cdr3_aa: CSARDPPGHSPLHF; cdr3_nt: TGCAGTGCTAGAGATCCCCCTGGCCATTCACCCCTCCACTTT
v_call: TRBV25-1; j_call: TRBJ2-5; d_call: TRBD1; clone_size: once; cdr3_aa: CASSEGQGARSQETQYF; cdr3_nt: TGTGCCAGCAGTGAAGGTCAGGGGGCGAGATCTCAAGAGACCCAGTACTTC
v_call: TRBV20-1; j_call: TRBJ2-7; d_call: .; clone_size: .; cdr3_aa: CSVPGRRYEQYF; cdr3_nt: TGCAGTGTCCCGGGACGTCGCTACGAGCAGTACTTC
v_call: TRBV12-3/TRBV12-4; j_call: TRBJ1-1; d_call: TRBD1; clone_size: .; cdr3_aa: CASTLLQGTHTEAFF; cdr3_nt: TGTGCCAGCACCTTATTACAGGGGACCCACACTGAAGCTTTCTTT
v_call: TRBV28; j_call: TRBJ2-1; d_call: .; clone_size: .; cdr3_aa: CASSSKLAGSYNEQFF; cdr3_nt: TGTGCCAGCAGTTCAAAACTAGCCGGCTCCTACAATGAGCAGTTCTTC
v_call: TRBV19; j_call: TRBJ1-1; d_call: .; clone_size: .; cdr3_aa: CASRSTSTDLNAFF; cdr3_nt: TGTGCCAGTAGATCGACCAGCACAGATCTGAATGCTTTCTTT
v_call: TRBV7-9; j_call: TRBJ1-1; d_call: .; clone_size: .; cdr3_aa: CASSLSPGHLAPHSMNTEAFF; cdr3_nt: TGTGCCAGCAGCCTAAGCCCGGGACACCTGGCCCCTCACTCCATGAACACTGAAGCTTTCTTT
v_call: TRBV19; j_call: TRBJ1-2; d_call: .; clone_size: .; cdr3_aa: CASTPDRIYGYTF; cdr3_nt: TGTGCCAGTACCCCGGACAGAATTTATGGCTACACCTTC
v_call: TRBV6-2/TRBV6-3; j_call: TRBJ1-5; d_call: .; clone_size: .; cdr3_aa: CASSYSIARSQPQHF; cdr3_nt: TGTGCCAGCAGTTACTCCATTGCTCGGAGTCAGCCCCAGCATTTT
v_call: TRBV5-1; j_call: TRBJ1-5; d_call: TRBD1; clone_size: .; cdr3_aa: CASSTAGGKNQPQHF; cdr3_nt: TGCGCCAGCAGCACTGCAGGGGGCAAAAATCAGCCCCAGCATTTT
v_call: TRBV7-2; j_call: TRBJ2-7; d_call: TRBD2; clone_size: .; cdr3_aa: CASSIRLAGPRNEQYF; cdr3_nt: TGTGCCAGCAGCATCCGACTAGCGGGACCACGGAACGAGCAGTACTTC
v_call: TRBV27; j_call: TRBJ1-5; d_call: TRBD1; clone_size: .; cdr3_aa: CASKHSWDRDSQPQHF; cdr3_nt: TGTGCCAGCAAACACTCTTGGGACAGAGACTCTCAGCCCCAGCATTTT
v_call: TRBV6-1; j_call: TRBJ1-5; d_call: .; clone_size: .; cdr3_aa: CASSLKYNQPQHF; cdr3_nt: TGTGCCAGCAGCCTCAAATACAATCAGCCCCAGCATTTT
v_call: TRBV11-2; j_call: TRBJ1-2; d_call: .; clone_size: .; cdr3_aa: CASSRGGIGPLYGYTF; cdr3_nt: TGTGCCAGCAGCAGGGGGGGGATCGGCCCTCTCTATGGCTACACCTTC
v_call: TRBV7-8; j_call: TRBJ2-3; d_call: .; clone_size: .; cdr3_aa: CASRSGGHRGTDTQYF; cdr3_nt: TGTGCCAGCAGGTCGGGTGGACACCGTGGGACAGATACGCAGTATTTT
v_call: TRBV6-2/TRBV6-3; j_call: TRBJ1-5; d_call: .; clone_size: medium-sized; cdr3_aa: CASSPLLGNQPQHF; cdr3_nt: TGTGCCAGCAGTCCTCTTTTGGGGAATCAGCCCCAGCATTTT
v_call: TRBV20-1; j_call: TRBJ1-5; d_call: .; clone_size: .; cdr3_aa: CSARDLGEGNQPQHF; cdr3_nt: TGCAGTGCTAGAGATCTGGGGGAGGGGAATCAGCCCCAGCATTTT
v_call: TRBV28; j_call: TRBJ1-3; d_call: .; clone_size: .; cdr3_aa: CASSIRAGRNTIYF; cdr3_nt: TGTGCCAGCAGTATCCGGGCTGGCCGGAACACCATATATTTT
v_call: TRBV12-3/TRBV12-4; j_call: TRBJ1-1; d_call: .; clone_size: .; cdr3_aa: CASSLGGRFEAFF; cdr3_nt: TGTGCCAGCAGCTTAGGGGGGCGATTTGAAGCTTTCTTT
v_call: TRBV24-1; j_call: TRBJ2-7; d_call: TRBD1; clone_size: .; cdr3_aa: CATSDPTDRTYEQYF; cdr3_nt: TGTGCCACCAGTGATCCCACGGACAGGACCTACGAGCAGTACTTC
v_call: TRBV6-5; j_call: TRBJ1-2; d_call: .; clone_size: .; cdr3_aa: CASSSGPFRSNYGYTF; cdr3_nt: TGTGCCAGCAGTTCCGGTCCTTTCCGCTCGAACTATGGCTACACCTTC
v_call: TRBV6-5; j_call: TRBJ2-7; d_call: .; clone_size: .; cdr3_aa: CASSSRARYEQYF; cdr3_nt: TGTGCCAGCAGTTCTAGGGCGCGCTACGAGCAGTACTTC
v_call: TRBV15; j_call: TRBJ2-7; d_call: TRBD2; clone_size: .; cdr3_aa: CATSAGLAGISHEQYF; cdr3_nt: TGTGCCACCAGCGCGGGCCTAGCGGGAATCTCCCACGAGCAGTACTTC
v_call: TRBV12-3/TRBV12-4; j_call: TRBJ2-3; d_call: .; clone_size: .; cdr3_aa: CASSFGSTDTQYF; cdr3_nt: TGTGCCAGCAGTTTCGGCAGCACAGATACGCAGTATTTT
v_call: TRBV7-2; j_call: TRBJ1-1; d_call: .; clone_size: .; cdr3_aa: CASSLGGQSNTEAFF; cdr3_nt: TGTGCCAGCAGCTTGGGTGGACAGTCGAACACTGAAGCTTTCTTT
v_call: TRBV20-1; j_call: TRBJ2-3; d_call: TRBD2; clone_size: .; cdr3_aa: CSLPPGGSTDTQYF; cdr3_nt: TGCAGCCTTCCTCCGGGGGGTAGCACAGATACGCAGTATTTT
v_call: TRBV19; j_call: TRBJ2-5; d_call: .; clone_size: .; cdr3_aa: CASSIAKGETQYF; cdr3_nt: TGTGCCAGTAGTATAGCCAAGGGGGAGACCCAGTACTTC